The 19 T cell receptor beta chains given below trace back to one sample, sequenced in a study of cytomegalovirus exposure and HLA in healthy donors. 60 Vbeta and 13 Jbeta primers were used in PCR. Data came from immunoSEQ multiplex PCR; TCRdb stores just in-frame clones and leaves some out. The sample gives over 150,000 clones, over 60% of which show up once; approximately 2.8% is in the top ten. What was sequenced was PBMCs. These receptor sequences come from a woman aged 30 to 39 in good health and CMV-seronegative.

The chain couples TRBV5-4 to TRBJ1-1, with 8 positions matching TRBD1. Germline CDR1 SGHNT, CDR2 YYREEE (reference sequence). The CDR3 has 15 amino acids. The J segment lost 7 bases and the V segment lost 3 bases, leaving 11 bases of the junction unmatched. The CDR3 sequence is CASSSPGQDNYEAFF. CDR3 DNA: TGTGCCAGCAGCTCGCCGGGACAGGATAATTATGAAGCTTTCTTT.

The chain combines TRBV15 with TRBJ2-7; D unclear. Germline-derived CDR1 and CDR2 are LNHNV and YYDKDF (reference sequence). The V and J ends lost 8 bases and 6 bases respectively, with 14 bases between them. The CDR3 spans 12 residues. The CDR3 sequence is CATGEVNGEQYF. In DNA, the CDR3 is TGTGCCACCGGAGAGGTTAACGGCGAGCAGTACTTC.

The chain has TRBV5-1 and TRBJ2-7; 7 bases fit TRBD2. The CDR3 has 13 residues. Germline V gives CDR1 SGHRS, CDR2 YFSETQ. After removal of 4 bases from V and 11 bases from J, the junction contained 12 bases not matched to a gene. In DNA form, the CDR3 reads TGCGCCAGCAGCGGGGGGGGGATGACACAAGAGTACTTC. Its translation is CASSGGGMTQEYF.

This clone appeared a single time. The chain carries TRBV7-6 and TRBJ2-1, with 7 bases identical to TRBD2. The CDR3 totals 12 residues. J lost 12 bases, V lost 5 bases, and 7 bases had no gene match. Germline CDR1 is SGHVS and CDR2 is FNYEAQ. The CDR3 coding sequence is TGTGCCAGCAGCATGAGAGAGCGGGGGCAGTTCTTC. Translating it yields CASSMRERGQFF.

The gene calls are TRBV5-1 and TRBJ2-7; TRBD1 matches 7 bases. CDR1 SGHRS and CDR2 YFSETQ come from the germline V gene. Germline trimming cut 7 bases from V and 7 bases from J; bases unmatched to any gene: 11. This CDR3 contains 13 residues. The CDR3 spells CASSTGTVEEQYF. The CDR3 DNA reads TGCGCCAGCTCCACCGGGACAGTGGAAGAGCAGTACTTC. The full variable domain, in which reference TRBV5-1 and TRBJ2-7 provide the parts outside the CDR3, is KAGVTQTPRYLIKTRGQQVTLSCSPISGHRSVSWYQQTPGQGLQFLFEYFSETQRNKGNFPGRFSGRQFSNSRSEMNVSTLELGDSALYLCASSTGTVEEQYFGPGTRLTVT.

The gene calls are TRBV19 and TRBJ2-3; tentatively, D is TRBD2 (5 bases). Per germline, CDR1 LNHDA and CDR2 SQIVND (reference sequence). The ends were cut back, 3 bases at V and 2 bases at J, with 12 bases in the middle. The CDR3 is made up of 15 amino acids. The CDR3 here is CASSIPGGPTDTQYF. Written as DNA, the CDR3 is TGTGCCAGTAGTATTCCAGGCGGGCCCACAGATACGCAGTATTTT. Together with reference TRBV19 and TRBJ2-3, the CDR3 gives the full variable domain: DGGITQSPKYLFRKEGQNVTLSCEQNLNHDAMYWYRQDPGQGLRLIYYSQIVNDFQKGDIAEGYSVSREKKESFPLTVTSAQKNPTAFYLCASSIPGGPTDTQYFGPGTRLTVL.

The chain carries TRBV4-3 and TRBJ2-1; a weak D match, TRBD2 (6 bases). V lost 4 bases and J lost 4, with 8 bases in between. The CDR3 loop spans 13 amino acids. Looked up from germline, CDR1 is LGHNA and CDR2 is YSLEER. The CDR3: CASSRGIYNEQFF. As DNA, the CDR3 is TGCGCCAGCAGCCGCGGGATATACAATGAGCAGTTCTTC.

The chain has TRBV6-6 and TRBJ2-3, with TRBD2 identical over 8 bases. The V segment lost 6 bases and the J segment 0 bases; nucleotides outside the gene matches: 8. Germline V gene data show CDR1 as MNHNY and CDR2 as SVGAGI (reference sequence). The CDR3 is made up of 16 amino acids. CDR3 sequence: CASSYNTGGSTDTQYF. The CDR3 nucleotides are TGTGCCAGCAGCTACAATACGGGGGGGAGCACAGATACGCAGTATTTT.

This clone was picked up a small number of times. The chain carries TRBV11-2 and TRBJ1-2; D is perhaps TRBD1 (6 bases). Trimming removed 6 bases at V and 5 bases at J, with 19 bases between. CDR3 length equals 15 residues. Germline V gene lookup returns CDR1 SGHAT and CDR2 FQNNGV. The CDR3 DNA is TGTGCCAGCAGTTCTACGGCGGACAGTAAATATGGCTACACCTTC. Translating gives CASSSTADSKYGYTF.

The chain combines TRBV30 with TRBJ1-1, with TRBD1 as a possible D gene (5 bases). CDR3 length: 13 residues. V lost 5 bases and J 3 bases, leaving 13 bases between the germline ends. Germline assignment: CDR1 GTSNPN and CDR2 SVGIG (reference sequence). The DNA for the CDR3 is TGTGCCTGGTCTGAAGGGGCTTACACTGAAGCTTTCTTT. This codes for CAWSEGAYTEAFF.

The chain joins TRBV28 to TRBJ2-1; no definite D call. Germline V gene lookup returns CDR1 MDHEN and CDR2 SYDVKM. This CDR3 contains 14 residues. V shed 10 bases and J shed 0 bases, with 13 bases lying between them. The CDR3 nucleotides are TGTGCCACCACGAGCCCTAGCTCCTACAATGAGCAGTTCTTC. Translated, it gives CATTSPSSYNEQFF.

The CDR3 loop reads CASENYSNQPQHF. In DNA form, the CDR3 reads TGTGCCAGCGAAAACTATAGCAATCAGCCCCAGCATTTT. The rearrangement uses TRBV28 and TRBJ1-5, with unresolved D. Per germline, CDR1 MDHEN and CDR2 SYDVKM. This CDR3 is 13 amino acids long. The V gene lost 8 bases and the J gene lost 0 bases, with 8 bases spanning the gap.

The V and J genes are TRBV28 and TRBJ2-7, with 9 nucleotides matching TRBD1. Per germline, CDR1 MDHEN and CDR2 SYDVKM. The CDR3 is 16 residues long. J was trimmed by 1 base and V by 5 bases; bases with no gene match: 9. The CDR3 loop is CASSGDRVPFSYEQYF. As DNA, the CDR3 is TGTGCCAGCAGTGGGGACAGGGTCCCTTTTTCCTACGAGCAGTACTTC.

This rearrangement joins TRBV2 to TRBJ2-7, with 7 nucleotides matching TRBD2. Looked up from germline, CDR1 is SNHLY and CDR2 is FYNNEI. This CDR3 spans 15 amino acids. Trimming took 4 bases from V and 4 from J; bases not matched to a gene: 10. The CDR3 is CASSVLLAGTYEQYF. The DNA of the CDR3 is TGTGCCAGCAGTGTCCTGTTAGCGGGTACTTACGAGCAGTACTTC.

This rearrangement joins TRBV9 to TRBJ1-2; TRBD1 matches 9 bases. J was trimmed by 3 bases and V by 4 bases; bases with no gene match: 10. The CDR3 contains 16 residues. Germline V gene sequence: CDR1 SGDLS, CDR2 YYNGEE. The CDR3 sequence: CASSKTGQGSYYGYTF. Here the CDR3 DNA reads TGTGCCAGCAGCAAAACGGGACAGGGTTCGTACTATGGCTACACCTTC.

J is TRBJ2-1 and V is TRBV16; TRBD1 aligns across 8 bases. CDR3 length equals 14 residues. The V and J ends lost 3 bases and 6 bases, in that order; junction bases with no gene match: 4. The germline V gene has CDR1 KGHSY and CDR2 FQNENV. The CDR3 reads CASSQGQVTNEQFF. The CDR3 DNA reads TGTGCCAGCAGCCAGGGACAGGTCACCAATGAGCAGTTCTTC.

The V gene is TRBV29-1, the J gene TRBJ2-7; the D gene is possibly TRBD1 (6 bases). The V and J ends lost 5 bases and 2 bases respectively, with 16 bases between them. CDR3 length: 14 amino acids. Germline CDR1 SQVTM, CDR2 ANQGSEA. The CDR3 DNA is TGCAGCGTTACACTACAGGGAAGACCCTACGAGCAGTACTTC. Residues: CSVTLQGRPYEQYF.

The rearrangement links TRBV4-2 to TRBJ1-4; D uncertain. Germline CDR1 and CDR2: LGHNA and YNFKEQ. The CDR3 totals 15 residues. V shed 0 bases and J shed 0 bases, with 5 bases lying between them. The CDR3 sequence is CASSQETTTNEKLFF. In DNA form, the CDR3 reads TGTGCCAGCAGCCAAGAAACAACAACTAATGAAAAACTGTTTTTT.

The chain uses TRBV10-3 and TRBJ2-7, with 8 bases aligning to TRBD2. The length of the CDR3 is 16 residues. After removal of 5 bases from V and 0 bases from J, the junction contained 9 bases not matched to a gene. Germline assignment: CDR1 ENHRY and CDR2 SYGVKD. The chain's CDR3 is CAISPRGGLSSYEQYF. Here the CDR3 DNA reads TGTGCCATCAGTCCGCGCGGGGGGTTGTCCTCCTACGAGCAGTACTTC.